Listed here is a single TCR beta chain. Its recognized antigen is unknown. There are no base qualities to consult, and no much larger clone falls within one base. Its CDR3 holds 16 amino acids, cysteine through phenylalanine. CDR3 DNA is the only sequence kept; it has 48 bases, read in frame from the first base. Looking up the germline V gene yields CDR1 MDHEN and CDR2 SYDVKM. Cut back by 5 bases and 5 bases, the V and J ends lie 18 bases apart. The library relied on PCR. At the Johns Hopkins FTIC core, DNA from the cultured CD4+ T cells underwent TCR sequencing with the Oncomine TCR Beta short-read assay. The QIAamp micro DNA kit was used to extract genomic DNA from the cultured CD4+ T cells. Oncomine TCR Beta libraries from cultured CD4+ T cells were pooled with unique dual indexes and sequenced on an Illumina iSeq 100. In the source study's methods: Non-productive sequences were removed, and CDR3s that did not start with C, did not end with F or W, or were shorter than 7 amino acids were discarded. Antigen-specific clonotypes were identified using the MANAFEST web application through comparison of peptide-stimulated wells with reference and other culture wells. For a clone to be called positive, the clone needed an FDR below 0.05, an odds ratio above 5, and a productive frequency above 0.1% in at least two of three replicate wells. A clonotype counted as cross-reactive if it showed significant expansion both in the SARS-CoV-2 spike wells and in at least one common cold coronavirus spike condition. Using R version 3.6.1, CDR3 homology was evaluated through Levenshtein distances (stringdist) along with unrooted phylogenetic trees (ape). The public reads were run again by TCRdb, first through fastp at Q25 and then through MiXCR, and only productive beta chains were kept. Every distinct CDR3 protein forms one entry, paired with its most common genes and DNA. None of the V and J calls come from the authors' own analysis; TCRdb made them. The sample data list over 10,000 distinct CDR3 sequences, and approximately 65% of these were observed just once. Jointly, the top ten make up 10% to 15% of the sample.

The data are from a study of vaccination and CD4 T cells after COVID-19 (dated by TCRdb to the early 2020s). About the full investigation: SARS-CoV-2 positivity had been established in the convalescent patients by nasal swab PCR, and mild disease was recorded in about 9 of these patients and severe disease in one. The convalescent cohort comprised six males and four females, including two Hispanic individuals, seven Caucasians, two Asians and one multiracial person. Each participant got two doses of either the Pfizer-BioNTech BNT162b2 vaccine (n=8) or the Moderna mRNA-1273 vaccine (n=2). Post-COVID blood samples were collected from convalescent patients a median of around 100 days after diagnosis, with a range of about 35 to 180 days. Post-vaccine blood samples were collected a median of approximately 68 days after the second vaccine dose, ranging from roughly 13 to 250 days. For stimulating the cultures, overlapping spike peptide pools were used, derived from SARS-CoV-2 as well as from the common cold coronaviruses HCoV-NL63, HCoV-OC43 and HCoV-229E. In control cultures, a CEFX viral epitope pool was used as positive control, an HIV-1 Nef peptide pool was used as negative control, or no peptide was added. The spike-specific CD4+ TCR repertoire was compared before and after mRNA vaccination in around ten COVID-19 convalescent patients and a few infection-naive healthy vaccine recipients. The paper as a whole reports these results and caveats: Of the vaccine-specific clones found in convalescent patients, nearly all (304 of 307) were mono-reactive for SARS-CoV-2 spike instead of being cross-reactive with common cold coronaviruses. The study included relatively few convalescent patients and did not analyze early timepoints after natural infection. An increase in the median number of SARS-CoV-2-reactive clonotypes from more than 20 after infection to roughly 36 after vaccination was observed, but the change was not found to be significant. In convalescent patients, a median roughly 87% of post-vaccine SARS-CoV-2-reactive clones were detected only after vaccination, and vaccine-specific priming was suggested by this finding.

According to the study, the label for this sample's treatment or condition signals: roughly 10-day PBMC culture with coronavirus spike peptide pools or control peptides (ViraFEST assay). The study used the ViraFEST assay, which expanded antigen-specific T cells with peptide pools and then identified expanded clonotypes by TCR sequencing. The positive SARS-CoV-2 PCR tests of the convalescent patients were dated from March to December 2020, before the Alpha, Beta and Delta variants emerged in the United States. Each well held around 2 million PBMCs cultured in IMDM containing about 5% human AB serum and roughly 9.7 IU/ml IL-2, with 8 to 10 ug/ml peptide pools added. Half of the culture medium was replaced with fresh IL-2-containing medium on days 3 and 7. Once the cells had been in culture for about 10 days, the EasySep CD4+ T cell isolation kit was used to isolate CD4+ T cells by negative selection. Ficoll-Paque Plus gradient centrifugation was used to isolate PBMCs from whole blood, and the isolated PBMCs were then either used fresh or cryopreserved at -140C. Each culture condition was generally run in triplicate wells.

The rearrangement joined TRBV28 to TRBJ2-2; tentative D gene TRBD2, with 5 bases matching. Sequencing used CD4+ T cells from blood, cultured in vitro. The sequence was obtained from a human donor who had recovered from COVID-19. The CDR3 has the sequence CASSTTRASTTGELFF. At the DNA level, the sequence is TGTGCCAGCAGTACAACTAGAGCTAGCACGACCGGGGAGCTGTTTTTT.